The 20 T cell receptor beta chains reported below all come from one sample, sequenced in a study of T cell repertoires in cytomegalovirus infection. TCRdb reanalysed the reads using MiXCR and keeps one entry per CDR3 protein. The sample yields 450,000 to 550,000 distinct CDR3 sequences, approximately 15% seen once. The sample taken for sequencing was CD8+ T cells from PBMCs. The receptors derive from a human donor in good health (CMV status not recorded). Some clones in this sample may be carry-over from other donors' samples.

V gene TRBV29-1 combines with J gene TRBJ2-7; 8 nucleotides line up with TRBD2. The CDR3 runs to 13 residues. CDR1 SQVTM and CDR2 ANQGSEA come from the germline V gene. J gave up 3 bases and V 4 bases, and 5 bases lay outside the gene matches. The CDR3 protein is CSVGDSGDYEQYF. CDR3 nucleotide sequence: TGCAGCGTTGGTGATAGCGGGGACTACGAGCAGTACTTC.

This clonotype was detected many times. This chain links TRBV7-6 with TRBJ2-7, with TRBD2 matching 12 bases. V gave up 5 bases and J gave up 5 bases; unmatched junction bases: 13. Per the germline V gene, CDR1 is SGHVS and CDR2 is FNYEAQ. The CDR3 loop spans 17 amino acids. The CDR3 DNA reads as TGTGCCAGCAGCCCCGGGCTAGCGGGGGGGTTGAGGGACGAGCAGTACTTC. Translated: CASSPGLAGGLRDEQYF.

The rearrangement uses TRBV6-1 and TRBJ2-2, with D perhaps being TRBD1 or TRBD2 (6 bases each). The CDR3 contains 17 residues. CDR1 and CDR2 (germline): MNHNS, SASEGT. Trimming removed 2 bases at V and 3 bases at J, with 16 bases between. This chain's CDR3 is CASSERVGGLYTGELFF. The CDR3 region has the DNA TGTGCCAGCAGTGAAAGGGTGGGGGGCCTATACACCGGGGAGCTGTTTTTT.

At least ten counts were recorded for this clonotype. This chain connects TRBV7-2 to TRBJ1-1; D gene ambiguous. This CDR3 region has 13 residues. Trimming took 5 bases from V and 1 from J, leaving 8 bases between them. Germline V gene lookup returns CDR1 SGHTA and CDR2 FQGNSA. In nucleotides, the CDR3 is TGTGCCAGCAGCCCGTTGGCGAACACTGAAGCTTTCTTT. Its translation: CASSPLANTEAFF.

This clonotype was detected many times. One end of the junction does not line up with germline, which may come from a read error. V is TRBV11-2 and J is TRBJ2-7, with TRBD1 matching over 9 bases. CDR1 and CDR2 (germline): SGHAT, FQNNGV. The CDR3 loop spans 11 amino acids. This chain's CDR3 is CASSRGQGTGF. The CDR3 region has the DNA TGTGCCAGCAGTAGGGGACAGGGAACGGGGTTC.

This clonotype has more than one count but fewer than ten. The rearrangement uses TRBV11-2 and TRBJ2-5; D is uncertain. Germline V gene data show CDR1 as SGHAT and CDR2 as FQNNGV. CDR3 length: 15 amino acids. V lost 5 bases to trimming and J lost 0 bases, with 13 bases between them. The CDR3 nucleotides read TGTGCCAGCAGCATAAGAGCTTTCGACCAAGAGACCCAGTACTTC. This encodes CASSIRAFDQETQYF.

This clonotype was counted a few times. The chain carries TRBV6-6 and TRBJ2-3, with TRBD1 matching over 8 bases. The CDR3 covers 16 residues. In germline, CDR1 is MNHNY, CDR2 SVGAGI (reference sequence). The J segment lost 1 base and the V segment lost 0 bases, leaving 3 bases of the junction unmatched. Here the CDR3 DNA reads TGTGCCAGCAGTTACTCTCCGGGACAGGGCACAGATACGCAGTATTTT. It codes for CASSYSPGQGTDTQYF.

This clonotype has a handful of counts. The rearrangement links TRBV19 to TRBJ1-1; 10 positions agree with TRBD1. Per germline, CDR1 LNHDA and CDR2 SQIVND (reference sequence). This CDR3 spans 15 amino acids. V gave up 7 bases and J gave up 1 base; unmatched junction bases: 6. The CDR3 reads CASTATGGANTEAFF. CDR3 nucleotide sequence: TGTGCCAGTACCGCGACAGGGGGCGCGAACACTGAAGCTTTCTTT.

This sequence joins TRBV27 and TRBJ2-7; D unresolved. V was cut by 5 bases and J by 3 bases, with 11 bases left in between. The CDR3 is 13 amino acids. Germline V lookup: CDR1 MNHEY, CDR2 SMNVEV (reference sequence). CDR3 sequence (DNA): TGTGCCAGCAGTGCTGTTGGGATCTACGAGCAGTACTTC. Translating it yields CASSAVGIYEQYF.

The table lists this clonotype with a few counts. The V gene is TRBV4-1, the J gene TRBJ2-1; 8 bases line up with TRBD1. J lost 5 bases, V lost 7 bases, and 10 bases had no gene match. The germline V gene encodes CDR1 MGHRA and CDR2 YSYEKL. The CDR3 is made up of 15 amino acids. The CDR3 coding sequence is TGCGCCAGCACCTCCGGACAGGGTTACAACAATGAGCAGTTCTTC. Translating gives CASTSGQGYNNEQFF.

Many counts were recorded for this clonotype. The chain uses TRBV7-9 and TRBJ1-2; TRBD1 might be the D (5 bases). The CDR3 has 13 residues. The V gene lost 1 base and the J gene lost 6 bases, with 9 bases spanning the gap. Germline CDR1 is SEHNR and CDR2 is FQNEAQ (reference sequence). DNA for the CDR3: TGTGCCAGCAGCTTAGTAACGGGGGATGGCTACACCTTC. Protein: CASSLVTGDGYTF.

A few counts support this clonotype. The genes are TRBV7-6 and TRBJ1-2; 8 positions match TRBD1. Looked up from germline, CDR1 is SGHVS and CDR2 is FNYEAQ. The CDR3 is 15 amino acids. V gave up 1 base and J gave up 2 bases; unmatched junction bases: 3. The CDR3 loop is CASSLEDRVNYGYTF. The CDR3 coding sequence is TGTGCCAGCAGCTTAGAGGACAGGGTGAACTATGGCTACACCTTC.

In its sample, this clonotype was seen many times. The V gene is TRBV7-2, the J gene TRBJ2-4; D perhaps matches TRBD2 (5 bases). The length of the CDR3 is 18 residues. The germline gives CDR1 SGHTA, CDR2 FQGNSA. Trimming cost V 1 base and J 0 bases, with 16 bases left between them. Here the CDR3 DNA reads TGTGCCAGCAGCTTAGTTGGTCCCCGGGCGGGAGCCAAAAACATTCAGTACTTC. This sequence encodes CASSLVGPRAGAKNIQYF. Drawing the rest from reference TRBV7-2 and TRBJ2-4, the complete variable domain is GAGVSQSPSNKVTEKGKDVELRCDPISGHTALYWYRQSLGQGLEFLIYFQGNSAPDKSGLPSDRFSAERTGGSVSTLTIQRTQQEDSAVYLCASSLVGPRAGAKNIQYFGAGTRLSVL.

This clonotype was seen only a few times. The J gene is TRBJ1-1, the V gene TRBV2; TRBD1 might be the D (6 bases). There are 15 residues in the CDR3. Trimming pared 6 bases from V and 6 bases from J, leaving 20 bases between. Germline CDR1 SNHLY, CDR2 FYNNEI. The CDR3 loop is CASRVSTGRDAEAFF. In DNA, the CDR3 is TGTGCCAGCAGAGTTTCGACAGGTCGCGACGCTGAAGCTTTCTTT.

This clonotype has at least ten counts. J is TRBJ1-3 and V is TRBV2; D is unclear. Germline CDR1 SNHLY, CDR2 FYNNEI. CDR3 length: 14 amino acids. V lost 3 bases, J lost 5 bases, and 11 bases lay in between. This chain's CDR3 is CASSDGNGRNTIYF. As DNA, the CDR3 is TGTGCCAGCAGTGACGGCAACGGACGAAACACCATATATTTT.

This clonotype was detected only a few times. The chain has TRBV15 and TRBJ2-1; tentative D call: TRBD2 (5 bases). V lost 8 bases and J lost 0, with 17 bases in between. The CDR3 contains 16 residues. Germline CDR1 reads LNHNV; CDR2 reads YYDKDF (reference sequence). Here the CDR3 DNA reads TGTGCCACCGGCCTGACTCCGGGGAGCTCCTACAATGAGCAGTTCTTC. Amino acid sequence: CATGLTPGSSYNEQFF.

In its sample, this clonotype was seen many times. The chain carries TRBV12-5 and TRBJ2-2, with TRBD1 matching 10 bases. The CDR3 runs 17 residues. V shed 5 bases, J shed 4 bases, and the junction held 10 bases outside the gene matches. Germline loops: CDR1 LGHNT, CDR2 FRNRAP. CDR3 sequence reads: CASGPEGTGDVTGELFF. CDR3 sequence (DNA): TGTGCTAGTGGTCCGGAGGGGACAGGGGACGTCACCGGGGAGCTGTTTTTT.

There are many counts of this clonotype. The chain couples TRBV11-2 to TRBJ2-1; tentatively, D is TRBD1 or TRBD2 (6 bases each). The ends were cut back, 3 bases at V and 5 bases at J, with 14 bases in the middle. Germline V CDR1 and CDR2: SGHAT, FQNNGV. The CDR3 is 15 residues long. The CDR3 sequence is CASSLLPGEDNEQFF. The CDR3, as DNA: TGTGCCAGCAGCTTGCTTCCAGGGGAGGACAATGAGCAGTTCTTC.

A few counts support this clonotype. The CDR3 loop reads CASSSTLRGEQYF. Written as DNA, the CDR3 is TGTGCCAGCAGTTCGACATTAAGGGGCGAGCAGTACTTC. The J gene is TRBJ2-7, the V gene TRBV6-5; D might be TRBD1 (5 bases). This CDR3 spans 13 amino acids. Germline V gene sequence: CDR1 MNHEY, CDR2 SVGAGI. V lost 4 bases and J 6 bases, leaving 13 bases between the germline ends.

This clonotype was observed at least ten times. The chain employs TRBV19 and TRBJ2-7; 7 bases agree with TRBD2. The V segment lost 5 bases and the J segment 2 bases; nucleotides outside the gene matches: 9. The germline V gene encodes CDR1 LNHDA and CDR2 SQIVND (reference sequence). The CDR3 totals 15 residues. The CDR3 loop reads CASSPGGTVTYEQYF. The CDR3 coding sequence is TGTGCCAGTAGTCCCGGGGGGACGGTGACCTACGAGCAGTACTTC.